Listed here are 17 T cell receptor beta chains from one sample, sequenced in a study of human T cells and chemical hapten exposure. MiXCR was run by TCRdb on the RACE reads, yielding one entry per CDR3 protein. This sample has some 81,000 distinct CDR3 sequences; about 9.9% occur once, and the top ten carry more than 1.5%. Sample time point: patch test 2, 6 weeks after DPC sensitization. Treatment given: therapeutic diphenylcyclopropenone sensitization with weekly scalp DPC. The specimen was whole blood, collected in connection with sensitization to the hapten diphenylcyclopropenone (DPC). These receptors all come from a man younger than 30 with alopecia areata. Some clones in this sample may be carry-over from other donors' samples.

This clonotype was observed many times. The chain joins TRBV28 to TRBJ2-5; D possibly corresponds to TRBD1 (5 bases). Trimming stripped 2 bases from V and 2 bases from J, with 12 bases between. Germline CDR1 MDHEN, CDR2 SYDVKM. CDR3 size: 15 residues. The CDR3 DNA reads as TGTGCCAGCAGTTTAGGGGCGCAGGGACAAGAGACCCAGTACTTC. Translation gives CASSLGAQGQETQYF.

V is TRBV4-3 and J is TRBJ1-2; no firm D call. The CDR3 runs 15 residues. Trimming pared 2 bases from V and 3 bases from J, leaving 13 bases between. The germline CDR1 and CDR2 sequences are LGHNA and YSLEER. CDR3 bases: TGCGCCAGCAGCCAACAGCGGCAAACTTACTATGGCTACACCTTC. Its protein product is CASSQQRQTYYGYTF.

The gene calls are TRBV4-2 and TRBJ2-7; TRBD2 agrees at 7 bases. The trim removed 2 bases at V and 5 bases at J, leaving 9 bases unmatched. CDR3 length: 15 residues. CDR1 is LGHNA and CDR2 is YNFKEQ in the germline V gene. The chain's CDR3 is CASSQPGRGSHEQYF. The CDR3 DNA follows: TGTGCCAGCAGCCAACCGGGGAGGGGTAGCCACGAGCAGTACTTC.

This clonotype was seen more than once but under ten times. The chain couples TRBV6-2 or TRBV6-3 to TRBJ1-5; D gene uncertain. The V end lost 10 bases, the J end lost 6 bases, and 19 bases lay between the germline ends. Germline lookup yields CDR1 MNHEY and CDR2 SVGEGT. The CDR3 is made up of 14 amino acids. This CDR3 is CATCPRNGVQPQHF. CDR3 bases: TGTGCCACCTGTCCCAGGAACGGGGTTCAGCCCCAGCATTTT.

A note on this clonotype: A much larger clone differs from this one at a single base, so this may be a read error. The V call is TRBV29-1, the J call TRBJ2-1, with D tentatively TRBD2 (7 bases). The ends were cut back, 4 bases at V and 5 bases at J, with 12 bases in the middle. The CDR3 has 13 residues. CDR1 SQVTM and CDR2 ANQGSEA come from the germline V gene. CDR3 coding DNA: TGCAGCGTTGCCGGGGGGCTCAACAATGAGCAGTTCTTC. Amino acids: CSVAGGLNNEQFF.

The chain carries TRBV6-1 and TRBJ2-1; D remains unclear. The CDR3 covers 13 residues. Looked up from germline, CDR1 is MNHNS and CDR2 is SASEGT. V was clipped by 1 base and J by 8 bases, with 9 bases between them. CDR3 DNA: TGTGCCAGCAGTGAAGTAACTGGGTATGAGCAGTTCTTC. This gives the protein CASSEVTGYEQFF.

This clonotype was detected a few times. The rearrangement joins TRBV7-4 to TRBJ2-3; 11 bases align to TRBD2. Germline V gives CDR1 SGHVT, CDR2 SQSDAQ. This CDR3 spans 17 amino acids. J was trimmed by 0 bases and V by 3 bases; bases with no gene match: 5. In nucleotides, the CDR3 is TGTGCCAGCAGCTTCTCTAGCGGGGGGACTAGCACAGATACGCAGTATTTT. It yields the protein CASSFSSGGTSTDTQYF.

The V call is TRBV7-3, the J call TRBJ2-5; the match to TRBD1 covers 8 bases. CDR3 length: 14 amino acids. Germline lookup yields CDR1 SGHTA and CDR2 FQGTGA. V lost 2 bases, J lost 7 bases, and 6 bases stayed unmatched. The CDR3 bases are TGTGCCAGCAGCTTAGGGGACAGGCGGCGGACCCAGTACTTC. Its protein is CASSLGDRRRTQYF.

This clonotype was counted only a few times. V usage is TRBV19 and J usage is TRBJ1-1, with D possibly matching TRBD1 (5 bases). CDR1 is LNHDA, CDR2 SQIVND, per germline (reference sequence). Trimming shortened V by 9 bases and J by 1 base, and 18 bases separated the two germline ends. The CDR3 loop spans 15 amino acids. The chain's CDR3 is CASSLTAQENTEAFF. The CDR3 DNA reads as TGTGCCAGCTCGCTGACAGCCCAGGAGAACACTGAAGCTTTCTTT.

The table lists this clonotype with many counts. This rearrangement joins TRBV18 to TRBJ2-1; either TRBD1 or TRBD2 may supply D (5 bases each). CDR1 is KGHSH, CDR2 LQKENI, per germline. The CDR3 sequence is 14 residues long. V lost 3 bases and J lost 3, with 9 bases in between. In DNA, the CDR3 is TGTGCCAGCTCACCCGGGACGGTCTACAATGAGCAGTTCTTC. Amino acids: CASSPGTVYNEQFF.

This clonotype has more than one count but fewer than ten. The rearrangement uses TRBV6-2 or TRBV6-3 and TRBJ2-7; D is unresolved. Germline V lookup: CDR1 MNHEY, CDR2 SVGEGT. Trimming shortened V by 0 bases and J by 4 bases, and 7 bases separated the two germline ends. The CDR3 covers 13 residues. CDR3 sequence reads: CASSYSRIYEQYV. DNA of the CDR3: TGTGCCAGCAGTTACTCGAGGATTTACGAGCAGTACGTC.

This clonotype has just a few counts. The chain couples TRBV9 to TRBJ1-1; the D gene is possibly TRBD1 (5 bases). Germline CDR1 is SGDLS and CDR2 is YYNGEE. V was pared by 0 bases and J by 5 bases, with 8 bases between. The CDR3 is 13 residues long. The CDR3 sequence: CASSVGTRTEAFF. The CDR3 nucleotides are TGTGCCAGCAGCGTAGGGACACGGACTGAAGCTTTCTTT.

This clonotype was counted only a few times. The chain joins TRBV7-9 to TRBJ1-2, with D possibly TRBD1 on 5 matching bases. There are 12 residues in the CDR3. Germline lookup yields CDR1 SEHNR and CDR2 FQNEAQ (reference sequence). V was trimmed by 2 bases and J by 6 bases, leaving 7 bases between them. CDR3 in DNA: TGTGCCAGCAGCTTAATGGGGGATGGCTACACCTTC. It yields the protein CASSLMGDGYTF. Supplemented by reference TRBV7-9 and TRBJ1-2, the full variable domain reads DTGVSQNPRHKITKRGQNVTFRCDPISEHNRLYWYRQTLGQGPEFLTYFQNEAQLEKSRLLSDRFSAERPKGSFSTLEIQRTEQGDSAMYLCASSLMGDGYTFGSGTRLTVV.

The V call is TRBV7-2, the J call TRBJ1-4; 7 bases line up with TRBD1. V trimming: 4 bases; J trimming: 0 bases; junction bases outside the gene matches: 2. Germline V gives CDR1 SGHTA, CDR2 FQGNSA. This CDR3 is built from 15 residues. CDR3 region: CASSYGQATNEKLFF. CDR3 DNA: TGTGCCAGCAGCTACGGACAGGCAACTAATGAAAAACTGTTTTTT.

The rearrangement uses TRBV20-1 and TRBJ1-2, with D possibly matching TRBD1 (5 bases). The CDR3 has 11 residues. The germline V gene encodes CDR1 DFQATT and CDR2 SNEGSKA (reference sequence). V was clipped by 8 bases and J by 9 bases, with 16 bases between them. CDR3 sequence: CSPLPAGSYTF. CDR3 in DNA: TGCAGTCCCTTACCCGCAGGGAGCTACACCTTC.

This clonotype occurred a few times. The chain carries TRBV20-1 and TRBJ2-7, with 12 nucleotides matching TRBD1. Germline assignment: CDR1 DFQATT and CDR2 SNEGSKA (reference sequence). The CDR3 is 12 residues long. The CDR3 reads CRGGTGGDEQYF. The CDR3 coding sequence is TGCAGGGGCGGGACAGGGGGCGACGAGCAGTACTTC.

The V gene is TRBV3-1, the J gene TRBJ2-5; TRBD1 is a possible D gene (5 bases). Trimming took off 2 bases at V and 6 bases at J, with 16 bases between the two ends. Germline V gene sequence: CDR1 LGHDT, CDR2 YNNKEL (reference sequence). The CDR3 spans 15 residues. This chain's CDR3 is CASSQTWTREKTQYF. The DNA for the CDR3 is TGTGCCAGCAGCCAAACTTGGACACGAGAGAAGACCCAGTACTTC.